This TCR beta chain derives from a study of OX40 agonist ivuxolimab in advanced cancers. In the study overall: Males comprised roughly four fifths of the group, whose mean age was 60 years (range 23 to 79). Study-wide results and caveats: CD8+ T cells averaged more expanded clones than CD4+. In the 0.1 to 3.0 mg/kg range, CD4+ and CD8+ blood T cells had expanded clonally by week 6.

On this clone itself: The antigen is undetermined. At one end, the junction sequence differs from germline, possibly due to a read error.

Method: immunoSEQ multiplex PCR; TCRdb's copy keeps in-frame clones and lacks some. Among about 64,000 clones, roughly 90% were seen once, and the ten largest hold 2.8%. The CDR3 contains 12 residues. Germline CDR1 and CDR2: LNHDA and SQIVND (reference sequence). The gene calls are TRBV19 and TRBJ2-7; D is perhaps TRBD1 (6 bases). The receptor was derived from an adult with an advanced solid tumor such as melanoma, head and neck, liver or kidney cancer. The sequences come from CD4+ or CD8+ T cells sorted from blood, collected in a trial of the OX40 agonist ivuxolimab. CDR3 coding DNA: TGTGCCAGTAGTATGAGTGCAGGGGCGCTGCACTTC. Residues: CASSMSAGALHF.